This is a list of T cell receptor beta chains from one sample in a study of blood T cells in healthy people across ages. Each CDR3 protein gets one entry after TCRdb re-called the 5' RACE reads with MiXCR. This table holds 1,500,000 or so distinct CDR3 sequences, roughly 64% found once. Material: blood. All receptors derive from a man younger than 35 in good health. Each CDR3 is given with its conserved first and last residue. Fields, in order: CDR3 DNA, CDR3 protein, V gene, J gene, CDR3 length, clone size, D gene. A D gene is named only where the DNA matches it firmly. Some rows have no size entry. The others give once, few or many, or a class for an expanded clone.

DNA: TGTGCCAGCAGCCTAGGACAGAATAATGAAAAACTGTTTTTT
CDR3: CASSLGQNNEKLFF
V: TRBV7-6
J: TRBJ1-4
length: 14
size: .
D: .

DNA: TGTGCCAGCAGGGGCGGATCTAACACTGAAGCTTTCTTT
CDR3: CASRGGSNTEAFF
V: TRBV7-2
J: TRBJ1-1
length: 13
size: .
D: .

DNA: TGCGCCAGCAGCTCACAGGGCCAGCGGAACACTGAAGCTTTCTTT
CDR3: CASSSQGQRNTEAFF
V: TRBV5-1
J: TRBJ1-1
length: 15
size: .
D: .

DNA: TGTGCCAGCAGCTTAGGCCCCAGGGTGGATGAAAAACTGTTTTTT
CDR3: CASSLGPRVDEKLFF
V: TRBV7-2
J: TRBJ1-4
length: 15
size: once
D: .

DNA: TGTGCCAGCAGCTCCTTAGGGCTAGCGGGAGGGTACGAGCAGTACTTC
CDR3: CASSSLGLAGGYEQYF
V: TRBV5-5
J: TRBJ2-7
length: 16
size: .
D: TRBD2

DNA: TGTGCCAGCAGAGTAGCGGGGGGGCAGGAGACCCAGTACTTC
CDR3: CASRVAGGQETQYF
V: TRBV27
J: TRBJ2-5
length: 14
size: .
D: TRBD2

DNA: TGCGCCAGCAGCCAGATAGGGACGGGTACAACTAATGAAAAACTGTTTTTT
CDR3: CASSQIGTGTTNEKLFF
V: TRBV4-1
J: TRBJ1-4
length: 17
size: .
D: .

DNA: TGTGCCAGCAGGCCGAGGGGCTCCTACAATGAGCAGTTCTTC
CDR3: CASRPRGSYNEQFF
V: TRBV6-1
J: TRBJ2-1
length: 14
size: .
D: .

DNA: TGTGCCAGCAGCTTAATACGGACTAATGAAAAACTGTTTTTT
CDR3: CASSLIRTNEKLFF
V: TRBV7-9
J: TRBJ1-4
length: 14
size: .
D: .

DNA: TGTGCCAGCAGCCAAGATCGTTACGACGAGCAGTACTTC
CDR3: CASSQDRYDEQYF
V: TRBV3-1
J: TRBJ2-7
length: 13
size: .
D: .

DNA: TGTGCCAGTTCCCGCGCAAGGGAAGCGGATACGCAGTATTTT
CDR3: CASSRAREADTQYF
V: TRBV5-4
J: TRBJ2-3
length: 14
size: .
D: .

DNA: TGTGCCAGCAGCTTAGCCCCGGGACTAGCGGGCAATGAGCAGTTCTTC
CDR3: CASSLAPGLAGNEQFF
V: TRBV13
J: TRBJ2-1
length: 16
size: .
D: TRBD2

DNA: TGTGCCAGCAGCCAAGACTGGCAAGATACGCAGTATTTT
CDR3: CASSQDWQDTQYF
V: TRBV4-2
J: TRBJ2-3
length: 13
size: .
D: .

DNA: TGCGCCAGCAGCCAAGCTAGCGGGGGGTACTATGAGCAGTTCTTC
CDR3: CASSQASGGYYEQFF
V: TRBV4-3
J: TRBJ2-1
length: 15
size: .
D: TRBD2

DNA: TGTGCCAGCAGCTTTAGACTTTGGTCAAACACCGGGGAGCTGTTTTTT
CDR3: CASSFRLWSNTGELFF
V: TRBV5-6
J: TRBJ2-2
length: 16
size: .
D: .

DNA: TGTGCCAGCAGCCAAGAACTAGCGGGAGTCGGTGAGCAGTACTTC
CDR3: CASSQELAGVGEQYF
V: TRBV3-1
J: TRBJ2-7
length: 15
size: few
D: TRBD2

DNA: TGCAGCGTTGACGCGTTGGCTAGCACAGATACGCAGTATTTT
CDR3: CSVDALASTDTQYF
V: TRBV29-1
J: TRBJ2-3
length: 14
size: .
D: .

DNA: TGTGCCATCAGTGAGTCGAAAAACTCGGCGGTGACCCAGTACTTC
CDR3: CAISESKNSAVTQYF
V: TRBV10-3
J: TRBJ2-5
length: 15
size: .
D: .

DNA: TGTGCCATCAGTGGTCAGGAGTTCGGCTATACGCAGTATTTT
CDR3: CAISGQEFGYTQYF
V: TRBV10-3
J: TRBJ2-3
length: 14
size: few
D: .

DNA: TGTGCCAGCAGCTTCCAGGGCCCAGGAGAGCAGTACTTC
CDR3: CASSFQGPGEQYF
V: TRBV7-9
J: TRBJ2-7
length: 13
size: .
D: .

DNA: TGTGCCAGCAGCTCATCCGTCACCCTCTACAAGCAGTACTTC
CDR3: CASSSSVTLYKQYF
V: TRBV7-8
J: TRBJ2-5
length: 14
size: once
D: .

DNA: TGCAGTGCTAGAGAGCCCCTTACATACCGAGGTGGCTACACCTTC
CDR3: CSAREPLTYRGGYTF
V: TRBV20-1
J: TRBJ1-2
length: 15
size: .
D: .

DNA: TGTGCCAGCACTATAAGAGGTCAAAGGGGCCCCTACGAGCAGTACTTC
CDR3: CASTIRGQRGPYEQYF
V: TRBV7-2
J: TRBJ2-7
length: 16
size: few
D: .

DNA: TGTGCCAGCAGCCGCGGACAGCCTTTAACTAATGAAAAACTGTTTTTT
CDR3: CASSRGQPLTNEKLFF
V: TRBV6-5
J: TRBJ1-4
length: 16
size: .
D: .

DNA: TGCGCCAGCAGTGCAATAAGGACAGTGACTGAAGCTTTCTTT
CDR3: CASSAIRTVTEAFF
V: TRBV10-2
J: TRBJ1-1
length: 14
size: .
D: .

DNA: TGTGCCAGCAGCGGAAACAGGGTTGGCTACACCTTC
CDR3: CASSGNRVGYTF
V: TRBV9
J: TRBJ1-2
length: 12
size: few
D: .

DNA: TGCAGTGCTAGAGGGGGTCCCGATGAGCAGTTCTTC
CDR3: CSARGGPDEQFF
V: TRBV20-1
J: TRBJ2-1
length: 12
size: .
D: .

DNA: TGTGCCAGCAGTGACGGAGCCCAAGAGACCCAGTACTTC
CDR3: CASSDGAQETQYF
V: TRBV6-2/TRBV6-3
J: TRBJ2-5
length: 13
size: .
D: .

DNA: TGCAGCCTTGAGGCCGGGGCCTACAATGAGCAGTTCTTC
CDR3: CSLEAGAYNEQFF
V: TRBV29-1
J: TRBJ2-1
length: 13
size: .
D: .

DNA: TGCAGTGCCGAACCCATTGACAGGGAGGAATATAATTCACCCCTCCACTTT
CDR3: CSAEPIDREEYNSPLHF
V: TRBV20-1
J: TRBJ1-6
length: 17
size: .
D: TRBD1

DNA: TGTGCCAGCAGGCCCGACAGCATGAACACTGAAGCTTTCTTT
CDR3: CASRPDSMNTEAFF
V: TRBV12-3/TRBV12-4
J: TRBJ1-1
length: 14
size: .
D: .

DNA: TGTGCCAGCAGCTTAGTACGTCTAGCGGTAACCTACAATGAGCAGTTCTTC
CDR3: CASSLVRLAVTYNEQFF
V: TRBV7-8
J: TRBJ2-1
length: 17
size: .
D: TRBD2

DNA: TGTGCCAGCTACTCCCCGGGGGTGGCCAAAAACATTCAGTACTTC
CDR3: CASYSPGVAKNIQYF
V: TRBV6-6
J: TRBJ2-4
length: 15
size: .
D: .

DNA: TGTGCCAGCAGCGTAGATTCTGGGGCCAACGTCCTGACTTTC
CDR3: CASSVDSGANVLTF
V: TRBV9
J: TRBJ2-6
length: 14
size: few
D: .

DNA: TGTGCCAGCAGTGACCGGTCAGGGTCCTACAATGAGCAGTTCTTC
CDR3: CASSDRSGSYNEQFF
V: TRBV6-4
J: TRBJ2-1
length: 15
size: .
D: .

DNA: TGTGCCAGCAGTTTCGGAGCACTTCCAAGGGTCCCTTATAGCAATCAGCCCCAGCATTTT
CDR3: CASSFGALPRVPYSNQPQHF
V: TRBV27
J: TRBJ1-5
length: 20
size: .
D: .

DNA: TGTGCCAGCAGCCAGAGTTCCGAGCAGTACTTC
CDR3: CASSQSSEQYF
V: TRBV14
J: TRBJ2-7
length: 11
size: .
D: .

DNA: TGTGCCAGCAGCGTGGTTTCTCTAGCGGCCCAAGAGACCCAGTACTTC
CDR3: CASSVVSLAAQETQYF
V: TRBV9
J: TRBJ2-5
length: 16
size: .
D: TRBD2

DNA: TGTGCCAGCAGCCTCGACAGGGAGGGGGCTTTCGAGACCCAGTACTTC
CDR3: CASSLDREGAFETQYF
V: TRBV2
J: TRBJ2-5
length: 16
size: .
D: .

DNA: TGTGCCAGCAGCCCCCCCGGGACTAGCGGGGGCCCGAATAGGGCCGGGGAGCTGTTTTTT
CDR3: CASSPPGTSGGPNRAGELFF
V: TRBV9
J: TRBJ2-2
length: 20
size: .
D: TRBD2

DNA: TGTGCCAGCAGCGTAGAGGATGGAGACGAGCAGTACTTC
CDR3: CASSVEDGDEQYF
V: TRBV7-9
J: TRBJ2-7
length: 13
size: .
D: .

DNA: TGTGCCAGCAGCCCAGACAGGGGGCGCTTTGACTATGGCTACACCTTC
CDR3: CASSPDRGRFDYGYTF
V: TRBV7-2
J: TRBJ1-2
length: 16
size: .
D: TRBD1

DNA: TGTGCCAGCAGCGTAGTTGGGACTAGTGGGACCCAGTACTTC
CDR3: CASSVVGTSGTQYF
V: TRBV9
J: TRBJ2-5
length: 14
size: .
D: TRBD2

DNA: TGCGCCAGCAGCCAAGGTCGGCAGAGCAGCACTGAAGCTTTCTTT
CDR3: CASSQGRQSSTEAFF
V: TRBV4-1
J: TRBJ1-1
length: 15
size: .
D: .